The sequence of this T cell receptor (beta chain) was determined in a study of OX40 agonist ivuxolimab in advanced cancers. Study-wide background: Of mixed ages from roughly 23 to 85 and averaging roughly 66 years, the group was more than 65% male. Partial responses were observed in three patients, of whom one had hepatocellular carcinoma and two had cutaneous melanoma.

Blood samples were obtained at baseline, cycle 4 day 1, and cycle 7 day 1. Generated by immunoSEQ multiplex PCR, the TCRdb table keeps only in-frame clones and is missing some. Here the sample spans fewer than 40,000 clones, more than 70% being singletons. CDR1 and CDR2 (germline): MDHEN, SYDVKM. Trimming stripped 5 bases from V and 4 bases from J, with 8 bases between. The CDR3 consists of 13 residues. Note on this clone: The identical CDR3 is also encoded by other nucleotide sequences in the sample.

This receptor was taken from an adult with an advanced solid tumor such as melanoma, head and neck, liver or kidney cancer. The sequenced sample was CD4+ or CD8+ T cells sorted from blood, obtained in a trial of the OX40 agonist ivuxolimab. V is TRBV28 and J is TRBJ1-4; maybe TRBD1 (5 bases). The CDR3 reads CASSGGNNEKLFF. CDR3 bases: TGTGCCAGCAGTGGGGGAAATAATGAAAAACTGTTTTTT.